Following are 31 T cell receptor beta chains from one sample sequenced in a study of blood T cells in healthy people across ages. Next came a second PCR, run for about 7 to 12 cycles, which used a sample-barcoded 5' primer along with a J-beta primer mix. TCRdb analysed the 5' RACE reads with MiXCR anew, one entry per CDR3 protein. Among about 650,000 distinct CDR3 sequences listed, less than 40% were seen once. Sequencing was performed on blood. These receptors all stem from a woman of 80 years or more in good health.

This clonotype was recorded many times. The genes are TRBV7-2 and TRBJ2-6, with TRBD2 identical over 11 bases. This CDR3 is built from 18 residues. The V gene's germline CDR1 is SGHTA and CDR2 FQGNSA. V shed 5 bases, J shed 0 bases, and the junction held 6 bases outside the gene matches. CDR3 in DNA: TGTGCCAGCAGCATCTTAGCGGGGGGGGGCTCTGGGGCCAACGTCCTGACTTTC. It encodes CASSILAGGGSGANVLTF.

The V and J genes are TRBV23-1 and TRBJ2-4; 8 nucleotides match TRBD2. TRBV23-1 carries the ORF label, with uncertain function. The CDR3 is 18 amino acids. With 1 base clipped from V and 0 bases from J, the junction kept 8 bases outside the gene matches. The CDR3 spells CASSQWERGTLAKNIQYF. DNA of the CDR3: TGCGCCAGCAGTCAATGGGAGCGGGGGACCCTAGCCAAAAACATTCAGTACTTC.

To note about this clonotype: Given the absence of the conserved phenylalanine or tryptophan at the CDR3 end, a read error is likely. It is unclear where the CDR3 begins or ends on the DNA, so no DNA is shown, and the CDR3 is as TCRdb lists it. This rearrangement joins TRBV29-1 to TRBJ2-1; TRBD1, as called in the table, went unchecked against the DNA. Counting both end residues, the CDR3 totals 18 amino acids. Germline assignment: CDR1 SQVTM and CDR2 ANQGSEA. The chain's CDR3 is CSVQGDRGQSSSGYTFGS.

This clonotype showed up just a few times. The chain has TRBV30 and TRBJ1-5; D not certain. The germline V gene encodes CDR1 GTSNPN and CDR2 SVGIG (reference sequence). Trimming shortened V by 1 base and J by 1 base, and 11 bases separated the two germline ends. The length of the CDR3 is 15 residues. Written as DNA, the CDR3 is TGTGCCTGGAGTGACGGGCGAGGGAGCAATCAGCCCCAGCATTTT. Its protein product is CAWSDGRGSNQPQHF.

For this clonotype: A much larger clone lies a single base off, so this may be a read error. V usage is TRBV18 and J usage is TRBJ2-5; D not resolved. This CDR3 spans 14 amino acids. Per the germline V gene, CDR1 is KGHSH and CDR2 is LQKENI. The CDR3 region has the DNA TGTGCCAACTCACCCGTAGAAACCCAAGAGACCCAGTACTTC. Translating it yields CANSPVETQETQYF.

Only a few counts were recorded for this clonotype. V gene TRBV7-2 combines with J gene TRBJ2-4, with 9 nucleotides matching TRBD2. The germline gives CDR1 SGHTA, CDR2 FQGNSA. The CDR3 has 16 residues. Germline trimming cut 3 bases from V and 3 bases from J; bases unmatched to any gene: 6. CDR3 sequence reads: CASSLPGRGGKNIQYF. CDR3 coding DNA: TGTGCCAGCAGCTTGCCGGGGCGGGGGGGCAAAAACATTCAGTACTTC. Filled out from reference TRBV7-2 and TRBJ2-4, the complete variable domain reads GAGVSQSPSNKVTEKGKDVELRCDPISGHTALYWYRQSLGQGLEFLIYFQGNSAPDKSGLPSDRFSAERTGGSVSTLTIQRTQQEDSAVYLCASSLPGRGGKNIQYFGAGTRLSVL.

At least ten counts were recorded for this clonotype. This chain links TRBV27 with TRBJ2-7; 7 bases agree with TRBD1. CDR1 is MNHEY, CDR2 SMNVEV, per germline (reference sequence). V lost 5 bases to trimming and J lost 5 bases; unmatched junction nucleotides: 12. The CDR3 has 15 residues. CDR3 sequence reads: CASSSRQGGHNEQYF. In DNA, the CDR3 is TGTGCCAGCAGTAGCCGACAGGGCGGTCACAACGAGCAGTACTTC.

This clonotype was counted only a few times. The V and J genes are TRBV6-2 or TRBV6-3 and TRBJ2-6; D gene uncertain. CDR1 is MNHEY and CDR2 is SVGEGT in the germline V gene. The CDR3 totals 16 residues. V lost 6 bases, J lost 0 bases, and 12 bases lay in between. CDR3 sequence (DNA): TGTGCCAGCAGCCCTTATTCAGGCTCTGGGGCCAACGTCCTGACTTTC. Its protein product is CASSPYSGSGANVLTF.

For this clonotype: A read error may explain this, as a much larger clone is one base away. CDR3 DNA sequence: TGTGCCAGCAGTTACTCGGCGGAGAGCTCCTACAATGAGCAGGTCTTC. Translation gives CASSYSAESSYNEQVF. V gene TRBV6-6 combines with J gene TRBJ2-1; D is uncertain. The V gene's germline CDR1 is MNHNY and CDR2 SVGAGI (reference sequence). This CDR3 region has 16 residues.

This clonotype showed up many times. The chain combines TRBV11-2 with TRBJ2-4; the D gene is possibly TRBD1 (5 bases). V was cut by 0 bases and J by 6 bases, with 9 bases left in between. CDR1 and CDR2 from the germline V gene are SGHAT and FQNNGV. This CDR3 is 14 amino acids long. In DNA, the CDR3 is TGTGCCAGCAGCTTAGACAGGCAGGGAAACATTCAGTACTTC. Amino acids: CASSLDRQGNIQYF.

This clonotype was seen a handful of times. The genes are TRBV14 and TRBJ2-7; the D gene is possibly TRBD1 (6 bases). V gave up 1 base and J gave up 7 bases, with 17 bases separating them. Looked up from germline, CDR1 is SGHDN and CDR2 is FVKESK. The CDR3 consists of 15 residues. Here the CDR3 DNA reads TGTGCCAGCAGCCAAGTATACAGGGCGTACAATGAGCAGTACTTC. This encodes CASSQVYRAYNEQYF.

The rearrangement uses TRBV7-2 and TRBJ2-1; D not certain. The CDR3 is made up of 13 amino acids. The V gene lost 6 bases and the J gene lost 5 bases, with 11 bases spanning the gap. Germline V CDR1 and CDR2: SGHTA, FQGNSA. CDR3: CASRIQPDNEQFF. CDR3 DNA: TGTGCCAGCAGAATCCAACCCGACAATGAGCAGTTCTTC.

The table lists this clonotype with many counts. The chain couples TRBV29-1 to TRBJ2-1; TRBD1 aligns across 7 bases. The germline V gene has CDR1 SQVTM and CDR2 ANQGSEA. The CDR3 extends over 14 amino acids. V trimming: 7 bases; J trimming: 5 bases; junction bases outside the gene matches: 11. In DNA, the CDR3 is TGCAGCGACGACGGAAGGGGGCGAGACAATGAGCAGTTCTTC. Protein: CSDDGRGRDNEQFF.

The chain has TRBV20-1 and TRBJ2-3, with D perhaps matching TRBD2 (5 bases). The V end lost 6 bases, the J end lost 2 bases, and 15 bases lay between the germline ends. This CDR3 has 14 amino acids. Germline V lookup: CDR1 DFQATT, CDR2 SNEGSKA (reference sequence). CDR3 amino acids: CSALSPADTDTQYF. CDR3 sequence (DNA): TGCAGTGCCCTCTCCCCAGCGGACACAGATACGCAGTATTTT.

This clonotype came up many times. The chain employs TRBV7-2 and TRBJ2-7; D gene uncertain. V was pared by 5 bases and J by 5 bases, with 22 bases between. The germline CDR1 and CDR2 sequences are SGHTA and FQGNSA. This CDR3 region has 16 residues. The CDR3 coding sequence is TGTGCCAGCAGCCCTCGCCGGGTGGCAGGTTCTAACGAGCAGTACTTC. Translation: CASSPRRVAGSNEQYF.

The sample holds a few counts of this clonotype. CDR3 sequence: CASSSARAIEAFF. DNA for the CDR3: TGTGCCAGCAGCTCGGCTCGCGCAATTGAAGCTTTCTTT. V is TRBV7-8 and J is TRBJ1-1; D uncertain. The CDR3 extends over 13 amino acids. V lost 4 bases and J lost 7, with 13 bases in between. The germline gives CDR1 SGHVS, CDR2 FQNEAQ.

The chain joins TRBV6-5 to TRBJ1-6; D not resolved. Trimming pared 7 bases from V and 12 bases from J, leaving 16 bases between. The CDR3 sequence is 13 residues long. The V gene's germline CDR1 is MNHEY and CDR2 SVGAGI. CDR3 coding DNA: TGTGCCAGCACGCCCGCCAACGGAGGACCCCTCCACTTT. Its protein product is CASTPANGGPLHF.

Regarding this clonotype: A much larger clone is a single base away; this may be a read error. The chain couples TRBV27 to TRBJ1-1, with unresolved D. The CDR3 loop spans 13 amino acids. With 2 bases removed from V and 6 bases from J, the gap between germline ends came to 10 bases. CDR1 is MNHEY and CDR2 is SMNVEV in the germline V gene (reference sequence). This CDR3 is CASSLGGSAEAFF. The CDR3 DNA sequence: TGTGCCAGCAGTTTAGGTGGGAGCGCTGAAGCTTTCTTT.

The genes are TRBV5-1 and TRBJ1-2; TRBD1 agrees at 10 bases. The J segment lost 6 bases and the V segment lost 0 bases, leaving 2 bases of the junction unmatched. The CDR3 has 14 amino acids. Germline CDR1 and CDR2: SGHRS and YFSETQ. The CDR3 nucleotides are TGCGCCAGCAGCTTGGACGGACAGGGGGATGGCTACACCTTC. Its protein product is CASSLDGQGDGYTF.

A few counts support this clonotype. The chain combines TRBV19 with TRBJ2-7; 13 bases fit TRBD2. The CDR3 length is 15 residues. Germline V lookup: CDR1 LNHDA, CDR2 SQIVND (reference sequence). V lost 5 bases and J lost 7; bases outside the gene matches: 8. The CDR3 bases are TGTGCCAGTAGTGCGACTAGCGGGGGGACCCTGGAGCAGTACTTC. Protein: CASSATSGGTLEQYF.

In this sample, this clonotype turned up many times. The chain joins TRBV6-1 to TRBJ1-2; 7 bases are a match to TRBD1. CDR1 is MNHNS, CDR2 SASEGT, per germline. V dropped 4 bases and J dropped 6; count of bases not matched to a gene: 5. The CDR3 runs 13 residues. The CDR3 region has the DNA TGTGCCAGCAGTGGACAGGGTTACGATGGCTACACCTTC. This encodes CASSGQGYDGYTF.

This clonotype was seen many times. The chain uses TRBV20-1 and TRBJ2-5; D call uncertain. Germline CDR1 and CDR2: DFQATT and SNEGSKA (reference sequence). Trimming cost V 6 bases and J 5 bases, with 13 bases left between them. This CDR3 contains 12 residues. The CDR3 nucleotides are TGCAGTGCAGGAACTTTACGGGAGACCCAGTACTTC. As protein: CSAGTLRETQYF.

About this clonotype itself: Given a much more abundant clone one base away, this may be a read error. The chain has TRBV6-6 and TRBJ2-1, with TRBD1 matching 8 bases. CDR1 is MNHNY and CDR2 is SVGAGI in the germline V gene (reference sequence). The CDR3 consists of 14 residues. The DNA for the CDR3 is TGTGCCAGCAGTGACTCAAGTAGACAGGGGAAGCAGTTCTTC. Amino acid sequence: CASSDSSRQGKQFF.

Notes on this clonotype: A read error may explain this, as a much larger clone is one base away. This chain links TRBV28 with TRBJ2-4; TRBD2 is a possible D gene (6 bases). The DNA end favors TRBJ2-5, so the J call may be wrong. This CDR3 is 14 amino acids long. The V gene's germline CDR1 is MDHEN and CDR2 SYDVKM. For the CDR3, the DNA is TGTGCCAGCAGTTTGCCCGGGACTCAAGGGACCCAGTACTTC. It yields the protein CASSLPGTQGTQYF.

This clonotype was detected only once. The rearrangement links TRBV10-3 to TRBJ2-3; possibly TRBD1 or TRBD2 for D (6 bases each). The CDR3 consists of 15 residues. Germline CDR1 ENHRY, CDR2 SYGVKD. V was pared by 4 bases and J by 3 bases, with 14 bases between. CDR3 in amino acids: CAISGGGGKTDTQYF. In nucleotides, the CDR3 is TGTGCCATCAGTGGAGGAGGGGGAAAAACAGATACGCAGTATTTT.

The table lists this clonotype with a few counts. The chain carries TRBV21-1 and TRBJ1-2; the table's D call TRBD1 went unverified against the DNA. TRBV21-1 is annotated as a pseudogene. There are 19 residues in the CDR3. The CDR3, as DNA: TGTGCCAGCAGCAAACTGTGTCGACTGAGGGGGGCACCTAACTATGGCTACACCTTC. Its translation is CASSKLCRLRGAPNYGYTF.

V usage is TRBV5-1 and J usage is TRBJ2-1; 11 bases are a match to TRBD1. Germline assignment: CDR1 SGHRS and CDR2 YFSETQ. V gave up 2 bases and J gave up 7 bases; unmatched junction bases: 2. The CDR3 length is 14 residues. The CDR3 loop reads CASSFGTGGNEQFF. As DNA, the CDR3 is TGCGCCAGCAGCTTCGGGACAGGGGGAAATGAGCAGTTCTTC.

The sample holds a few counts of this clonotype. It may be a read error: a sequence one base away is much more abundant. The chain employs TRBV27 and TRBJ1-6; a possible D gene is TRBD1 (5 bases). The V end was cut by 6 bases, the J end by 10 bases, with 16 bases between. CDR1 and CDR2 (germline): MNHEY, SMNVEV (reference sequence). The CDR3 is 14 amino acids. CDR3 region: CASRFAGNQSPLHF. CDR3 DNA sequence: TGTGCCAGCAGGTTTGCAGGGAATCAATCACCCCTCCACTTT.

Points on this clonotype: A single base separates this from a much larger clone, so it may be a read error. This chain joins TRBV5-1 and TRBJ1-1, with D unresolved. With 0 bases removed from V and 3 bases from J, the gap between germline ends came to 12 bases. The CDR3 spans 15 residues. In germline, CDR1 is SGHRS, CDR2 YFSETQ. The chain's CDR3 is CASSLGVGMDTEAFF. In nucleotides, the CDR3 is TGCGCCAGCAGCTTGGGTGTGGGAATGGACACTGAAGCTTTCTTT.

A few counts support this clonotype. Just one base apart from a much larger clone, this may be a read error. This sequence joins TRBV6-6 and TRBJ2-5; TRBD2 matches 13 bases. This CDR3 has 14 amino acids. Germline-derived CDR1 and CDR2 are MNHNY and SVGAGI (reference sequence). CDR3 in amino acids: CAGSRGTSGKTQYF. The DNA for the CDR3 is TGTGCCGGCAGTCGTGGGACTAGCGGGAAGACCCAGTACTTC.

The J gene is TRBJ2-7, the V gene TRBV7-9; perhaps TRBD2 as D (5 bases). Trimming left V 4 bases short and J 2 bases short, with 15 bases between. The germline V gene has CDR1 SEHNR and CDR2 FQNEAQ (reference sequence). CDR3 size: 15 residues. This chain's CDR3 is CASSYLAGRPYEQYF. CDR3 DNA sequence: TGTGCCAGCAGCTACCTAGCAGGCCGCCCCTACGAGCAGTACTTC.